This T cell receptor beta chain was retrieved from a study of tumor-infiltrating lymphocytes in primary liver carcinoma (dated by TCRdb to 2016 to 2017). Background on the whole study: Between late 2015 and 2016, five patients in China with histopathologically diagnosed primary liver carcinoma had surgical resection. Hepatocellular carcinoma (four) or combined HCC and intrahepatic cholangiocarcinoma (one) was present in the five patients, who were three men and two women aged 30 to 69 years. The five patients had tumors staged T1-T3 N0M0, with maximum diameters ranging from 4.2 to 10 cm. Samples yielded roughly 3.65 to 7.5 million productive TCRbeta reads; read depth did not differ significantly between tissue types. Across five regions of each liver tumor, along with adjacent normal tissue and blood, the study brought together TCRbeta repertoire sequencing, expression microarrays and whole-exome sequencing. TCRbeta repertoire sequencing covered 35 or so specimens from 5 patients: 25 tumor regions, 5 adjacent noncancerous liver tissues and 5 peripheral blood samples. Repertoires from technical replicates were highly reproducible, with mean shared-clone rates around 0.87 and correlation coefficients above 0.95. Summary of the overall study and its limitations: The top 250 clones accounted for a significantly greater share of the repertoire in tumors than in blood (p = 0.039). Because the samples were bulk and unsorted, CD4+ and CD8+ T cell repertoires could not be compared. Only 4 to 6 patients were included in the study, and the authors note that the findings should be validated in a larger study. Consistent with antigen-driven expansion, pairs of tumor regions showed higher repertoire overlap (mean about 36%) than either tumor-adjacent pairs (roughly 17%) or tumor-blood pairs (roughly 14%). Only the TCR beta chain was sequenced, which likely underestimates true repertoire diversity because unpaired alpha chains were not captured.

A constant-region primer and ProtoScript II reverse transcriptase were used to reverse-transcribe TCRbeta-specific cDNA from around 530 ng total RNA. The TCRbeta libraries were prepared through three rounds of nested multiplex PCR following a slightly modified ARM-PCR procedure. Each of the first two PCR rounds ran for approximately 9 cycles using multiplex TRBV1-TRBV30 forward primers together with a Cbeta reverse primer. Sample barcodes and Illumina adapters were attached in a final 25-cycle PCR using Deep VentR polymerase. Before sequencing, amplicons of 200-500 bp were gel-purified using a QIAquick gel extraction kit. An Illumina HiSeq 2500 was used to sequence the TCRbeta amplicons, generating 250-bp paired-end reads. On the authors' methods: Trimmomatic v0.33 was used to quality-trim the reads, and FLASH v1.2.11 was used to merge paired reads so that full CDR3 sequences could be recovered. MiGEC v1.2.1b assigned V, D and J germline segments to the rearranged TCRbeta sequences. VDJtools v1.0.0 computed clonotype statistics and Shannon-Wiener diversity indices. Except for diversity analysis, only each sample's 250 most abundant clonotypes were used in subsequent analyses to reduce sampling bias. Through fastp at Q25 and MiXCR, TCRdb rebuilt clones from the public reads, retaining in-frame beta chains. One record per CDR3 amino acid sequence lists the most common genes and DNA. The V and J calls and clone size are TCRdb's, not the authors'. This sample is represented by approximately 310,000 distinct CDR3 sequences; approximately 60% of them were singletons. Clones ranked in the top ten supply roughly 8.6% of the sample.

The CDR3 starts with the cysteine, ends with the phenylalanine, and has 13 residues. Of all the DNA, just the CDR3 is kept, 39 bases in frame from base 1. From a lookup of the germline V gene, CDR1 and CDR2 are SGHTA and FQGTGA. V is cut by 1 base and J by 8 bases, and the space between the germline ends is 6 bases. Blood RNA was extracted from unsorted whole blood using TRIzol reagent, and germline DNA was obtained with the DNeasy Blood & Tissue kit. At the time of sampling, the patients had chronic HBV infection and had not received any treatment. Before surgery, roughly 4 milliliters of peripheral blood were drawn into K2EDTA tubes. For this clonotype: Its antigen specificity is not known. No much larger clonotype is one base removed from it; base qualities were not supplied.

The sequencing sample was made of peripheral blood. Recombination joined TRBV7-3 with TRBJ1-6; no D segment can be confidently identified. The receptor was derived from a middle-aged man with primary liver carcinoma and hepatitis B virus infection. The CDR3 protein sequence reads: CASSLSSDSPLHF. The nucleotide sequence is given as TGTGCCAGCAGCTTAAGCTCGGATTCACCCCTCCACTTT.